A selection of T cell receptor beta chains follows, all from one sample in a study of Graves' ophthalmopathy and Graves' hyperthyroidism. MiXCR was run by TCRdb on the multiplex PCR reads, yielding one entry per CDR3 protein. The repertoire holds 200,000 to 250,000 distinct CDR3 sequences, 45% seen once, with less than 60% in the top ten. The sequenced material came from peripheral blood. Receptors originate from an adult man with Graves' ophthalmopathy. The CDR3 runs from the conserved cysteine through the conserved F or W. The D gene is left open where the match is weak. Rows may omit the clone size; those that give it use once, few, many or a size class.

13,TRBJ2-6,TRBV5-5,NA,NA,TGTGCCAGCACCCCCCGGGGGGCCAACGTCCTGACTTTC,CASTPRGANVLTF
14,TRBJ1-5,TRBV9,once,NA,TGTGCCAGCTCAGCCGGGACCACGGATCAGCCCCAGCATTTT,CASSAGTTDQPQHF
17,TRBJ1-6,TRBV20-1,NA,NA,TGCAGTGCTGCTCCGGGGGCGAGTGGGGCCCATAATTCACCCCTCCACTTT,CSAAPGASGAHNSPLHF
15,TRBJ2-7,TRBV6-6,NA,TRBD1,TGTGCCAGCAGGGACGGGACAGCAAGCTCCTACGAGCAGTACTTC,CASRDGTASSYEQYF
15,TRBJ1-2,TRBV7-9,NA,NA,TGTGCCAGCAGCTTTCATCCCCGACAGGCTGGCGGCTACACCTTC,CASSFHPRQAGGYTF
13,TRBJ1-5,TRBV28,NA,NA,TGTGCCAGCAGCCAAGATCCGAATCAGCCCCAGCATTTT,CASSQDPNQPQHF
13,TRBJ1-4,TRBV29-1,many,NA,TGCAGCGTTGAAGTCGGGGGAGGGGAAAAACTGTTTTTT,CSVEVGGGEKLFF
16,TRBJ1-1,TRBV20-1,NA,NA,TGCAGTGCTACACGAAACTTCGCGGTGGGTGAGGCTGAAGCTTTCTTT,CSATRNFAVGEAEAFF
14,TRBJ2-2,TRBV6-6,few,NA,TGTGCCAGCAGCCCCGGGACACGGGGATGGGAGCTGTTTTTT,CASSPGTRGWELFF
13,TRBJ1-2,TRBV20-1,many,NA,TGCAGTGCTAGAGATAGGAAGGGACTGGGCTACACCTTC,CSARDRKGLGYTF
14,TRBJ2-7,TRBV20-1,few,NA,TGCAGTGCTAGCAGCAGGGGTAGGACCTACGAGCAGTACTTC,CSASSRGRTYEQYF